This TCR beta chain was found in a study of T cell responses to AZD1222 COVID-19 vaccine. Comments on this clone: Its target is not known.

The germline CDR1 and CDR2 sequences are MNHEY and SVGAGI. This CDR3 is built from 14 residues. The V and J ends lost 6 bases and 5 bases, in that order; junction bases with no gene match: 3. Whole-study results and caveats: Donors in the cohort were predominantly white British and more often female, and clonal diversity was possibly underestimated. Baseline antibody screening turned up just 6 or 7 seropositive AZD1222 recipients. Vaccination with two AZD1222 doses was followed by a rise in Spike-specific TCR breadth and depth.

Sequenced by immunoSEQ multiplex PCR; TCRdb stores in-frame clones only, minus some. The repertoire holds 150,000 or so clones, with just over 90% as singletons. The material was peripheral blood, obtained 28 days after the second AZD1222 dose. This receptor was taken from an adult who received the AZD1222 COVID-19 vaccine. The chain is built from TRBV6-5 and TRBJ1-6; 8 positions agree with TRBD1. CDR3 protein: CASRRQGNNSPLHF. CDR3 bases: TGTGCCAGCAGACGACAGGGGAATAATTCACCCCTCCACTTT.